This T cell receptor (beta chain) was captured in a study of shared clonotypes between healthy human individuals. Only in-frame clones appear in the TCRdb table, and some are missing; sequencing was by immunoSEQ multiplex PCR. The data contain over 850,000 clones, approximately 80% of them singletons. This CDR3 contains 15 residues. Trimming at V came to 4 bases and at J to 7 bases, leaving 10 bases not matched to a gene. Germline CDR1 SQVTM, CDR2 ANQGSEA. The chain combines TRBV29-1 with TRBJ2-1; 10 bases fit TRBD1. This clonotype was sampled from a man aged 18 to 29 in good health. Some clones in this sample may be carry-over from other donors' samples. Sequenced material: memory CD4+ T cells from PBMCs. Subset reported: CD45RA-negative fraction. CDR3 loop: CSVGRRDRGPNEQFF. The CDR3 DNA sequence: TGCAGCGTTGGGCGTCGAGACAGGGGGCCTAATGAGCAGTTCTTC.